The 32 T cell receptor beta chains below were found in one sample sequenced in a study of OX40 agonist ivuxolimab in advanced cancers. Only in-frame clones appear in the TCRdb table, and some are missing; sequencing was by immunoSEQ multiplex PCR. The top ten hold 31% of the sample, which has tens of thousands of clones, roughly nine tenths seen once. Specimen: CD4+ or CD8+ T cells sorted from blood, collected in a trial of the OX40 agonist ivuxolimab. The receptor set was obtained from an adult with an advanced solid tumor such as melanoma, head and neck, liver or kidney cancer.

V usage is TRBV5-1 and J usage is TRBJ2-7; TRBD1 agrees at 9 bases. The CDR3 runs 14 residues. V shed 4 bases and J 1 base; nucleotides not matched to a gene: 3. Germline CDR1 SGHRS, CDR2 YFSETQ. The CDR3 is CASSPGTGSYEQYF. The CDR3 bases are TGCGCCAGCAGCCCCGGGACAGGGTCCTACGAGCAGTACTTC.

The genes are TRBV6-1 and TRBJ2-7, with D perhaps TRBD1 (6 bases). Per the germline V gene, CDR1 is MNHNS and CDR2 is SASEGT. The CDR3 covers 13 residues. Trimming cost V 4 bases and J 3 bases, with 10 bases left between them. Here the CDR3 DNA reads TGTGCCAGCAGTGTGGGACAATTCTACGAGCAGTACTTC. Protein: CASSVGQFYEQYF.

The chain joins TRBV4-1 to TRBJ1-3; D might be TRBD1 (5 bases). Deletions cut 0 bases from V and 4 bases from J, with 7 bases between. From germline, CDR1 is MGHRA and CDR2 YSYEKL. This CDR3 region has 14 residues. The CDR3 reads CASSQDRGGNTIYF. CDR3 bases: TGCGCCAGCAGCCAAGATCGGGGGGGAAACACCATATATTTT.

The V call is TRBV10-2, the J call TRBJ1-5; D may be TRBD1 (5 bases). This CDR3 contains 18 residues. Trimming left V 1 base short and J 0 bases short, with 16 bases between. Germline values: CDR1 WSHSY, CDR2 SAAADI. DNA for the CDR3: TGCGCCAGCAGTGAGTGGGGCGGAACCTTCCATAGCAATCAGCCCCAGCATTTT. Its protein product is CASSEWGGTFHSNQPQHF.

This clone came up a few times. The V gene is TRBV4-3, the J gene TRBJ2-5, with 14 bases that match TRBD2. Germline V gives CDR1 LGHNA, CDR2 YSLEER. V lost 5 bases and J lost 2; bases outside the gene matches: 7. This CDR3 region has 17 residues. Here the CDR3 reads CASSSGLAGGPQETQYF. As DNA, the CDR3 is TGCGCCAGCAGCTCTGGACTAGCGGGGGGCCCACAAGAGACCCAGTACTTC.

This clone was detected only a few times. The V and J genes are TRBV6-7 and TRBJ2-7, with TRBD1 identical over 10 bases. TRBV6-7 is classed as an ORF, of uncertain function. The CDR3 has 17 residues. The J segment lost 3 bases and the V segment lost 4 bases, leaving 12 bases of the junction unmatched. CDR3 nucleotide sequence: TGTGCCAGCAGTTCCATTCCCGGGACAGGGGTCGTCTACGAGCAGTACTTC. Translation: CASSSIPGTGVVYEQYF.

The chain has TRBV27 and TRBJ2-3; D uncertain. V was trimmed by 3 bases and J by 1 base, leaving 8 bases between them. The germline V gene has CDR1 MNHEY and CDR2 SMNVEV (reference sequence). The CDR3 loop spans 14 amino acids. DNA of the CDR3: TGTGCCAGCAGTTTGAATAGACGCACAGATACGCAGTATTTT. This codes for CASSLNRRTDTQYF.

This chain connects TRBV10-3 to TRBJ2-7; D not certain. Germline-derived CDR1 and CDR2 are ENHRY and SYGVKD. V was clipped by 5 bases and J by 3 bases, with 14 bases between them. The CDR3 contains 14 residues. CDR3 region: CAISLTVPLYEQYF. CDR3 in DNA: TGTGCCATCAGTCTAACAGTACCCCTCTACGAGCAGTACTTC.

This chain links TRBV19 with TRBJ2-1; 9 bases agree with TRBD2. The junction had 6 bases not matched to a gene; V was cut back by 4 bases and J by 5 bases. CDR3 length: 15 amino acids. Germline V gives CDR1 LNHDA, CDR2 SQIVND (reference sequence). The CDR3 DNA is TGTGCCAGTAGTAATCTAGCGGGATTAGACAATGAGCAGTTCTTC. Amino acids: CASSNLAGLDNEQFF.

The chain's CDR3 is CAWSSRQGTGGYTF. The CDR3 DNA is TGTGCCTGGAGTTCTCGACAGGGGACGGGCGGCTACACCTTC. This chain links TRBV30 with TRBJ1-2, with 8 bases fitting TRBD1. Germline V gene data show CDR1 as GTSNPN and CDR2 as SVGIG (reference sequence). The J segment lost 8 bases and the V segment lost 2 bases, leaving 10 bases of the junction unmatched. The CDR3 runs 14 residues.

DNA for the CDR3: TGTGCCACCAGCAGAGCCCCCCCGGTGACCGGCGGGCGGGAGACCCTACAGACCCAGTACTTC. This sequence encodes CATSRAPPVTGGRETLQTQYF. The chain employs TRBV15 and TRBJ2-5; 7 nucleotides line up with TRBD2. The V segment lost 1 base and the J segment 6 bases; nucleotides outside the gene matches: 26. Looked up from germline, CDR1 is LNHNV and CDR2 is YYDKDF (reference sequence). The CDR3 consists of 21 residues.

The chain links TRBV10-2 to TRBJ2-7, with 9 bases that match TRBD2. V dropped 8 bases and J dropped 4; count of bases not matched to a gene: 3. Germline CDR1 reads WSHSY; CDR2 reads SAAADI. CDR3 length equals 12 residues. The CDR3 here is CASGTSSYEQYF. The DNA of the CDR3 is TGCGCCAGCGGGACTAGCTCTTACGAGCAGTACTTC.

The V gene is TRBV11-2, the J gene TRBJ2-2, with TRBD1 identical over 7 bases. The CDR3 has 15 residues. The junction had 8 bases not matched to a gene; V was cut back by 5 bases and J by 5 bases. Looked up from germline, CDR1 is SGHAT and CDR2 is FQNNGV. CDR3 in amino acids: CASSPLPGGTGELFF. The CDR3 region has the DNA TGTGCCAGCAGCCCCCTCCCAGGGGGAACCGGGGAGCTGTTTTTT. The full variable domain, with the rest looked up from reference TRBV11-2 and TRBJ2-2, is EAGVAQSPRYKIIEKRQSVAFWCNPISGHATLYWYQQILGQGPKLLIQFQNNGVVDDSQLPKDRFSAERLKGVDSTLKIQPAKLEDSAVYLCASSPLPGGTGELFFGEGSRLTVL.

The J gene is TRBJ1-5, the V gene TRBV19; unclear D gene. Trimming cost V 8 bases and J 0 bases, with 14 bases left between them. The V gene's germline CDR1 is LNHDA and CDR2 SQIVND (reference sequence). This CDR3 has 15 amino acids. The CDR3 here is CASCKTAYSNQPQHF. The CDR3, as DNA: TGTGCCAGTTGCAAGACGGCATATAGCAATCAGCCCCAGCATTTT.

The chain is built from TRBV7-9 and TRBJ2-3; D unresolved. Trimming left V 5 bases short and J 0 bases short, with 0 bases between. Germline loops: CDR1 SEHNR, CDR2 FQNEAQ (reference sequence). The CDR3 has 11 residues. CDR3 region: CASSSTDTQYF. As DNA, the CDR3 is TGTGCCAGCAGCAGCACAGATACGCAGTATTTT. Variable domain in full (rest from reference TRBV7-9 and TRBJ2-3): DTGVSQNPRHKITKRGQNVTFRCDPISEHNRLYWYRQTLGQGPEFLTYFQNEAQLEKSRLLSDRFSAERPKGSFSTLEIQRTEQGDSAMYLCASSSTDTQYFGPGTRLTVL.

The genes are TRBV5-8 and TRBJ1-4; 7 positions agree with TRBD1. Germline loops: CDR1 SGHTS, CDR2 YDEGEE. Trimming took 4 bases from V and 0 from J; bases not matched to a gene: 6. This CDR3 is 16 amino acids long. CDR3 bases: TGTGCCAGCAGCAAAGGGACAGACCCAACTAATGAAAAACTGTTTTTT. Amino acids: CASSKGTDPTNEKLFF.

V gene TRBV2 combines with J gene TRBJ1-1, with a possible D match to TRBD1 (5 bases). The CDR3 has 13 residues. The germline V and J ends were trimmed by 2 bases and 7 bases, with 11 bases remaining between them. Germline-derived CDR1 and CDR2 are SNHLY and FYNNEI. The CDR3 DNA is TGTGCCAGCAGTGAATTGCGGGGGTTTGAAGCTTTCTTT. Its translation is CASSELRGFEAFF.

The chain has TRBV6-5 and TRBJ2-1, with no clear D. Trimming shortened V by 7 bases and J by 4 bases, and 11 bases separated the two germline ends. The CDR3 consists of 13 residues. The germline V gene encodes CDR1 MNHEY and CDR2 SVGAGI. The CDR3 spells CASKRLSYNEQFF. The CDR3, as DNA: TGTGCCAGCAAACGGCTGTCTTACAATGAGCAGTTCTTC.

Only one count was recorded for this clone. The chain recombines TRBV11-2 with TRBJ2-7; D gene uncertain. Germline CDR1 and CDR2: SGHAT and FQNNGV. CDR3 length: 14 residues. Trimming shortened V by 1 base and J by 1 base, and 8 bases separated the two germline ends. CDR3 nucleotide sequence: TGTGCCAGCAGCTTAGGGATAGGGTCCTACGAGCAGTACTTC. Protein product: CASSLGIGSYEQYF. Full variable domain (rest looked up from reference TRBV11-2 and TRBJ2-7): EAGVAQSPRYKIIEKRQSVAFWCNPISGHATLYWYQQILGQGPKLLIQFQNNGVVDDSQLPKDRFSAERLKGVDSTLKIQPAKLEDSAVYLCASSLGIGSYEQYFGPGTRLTVT.

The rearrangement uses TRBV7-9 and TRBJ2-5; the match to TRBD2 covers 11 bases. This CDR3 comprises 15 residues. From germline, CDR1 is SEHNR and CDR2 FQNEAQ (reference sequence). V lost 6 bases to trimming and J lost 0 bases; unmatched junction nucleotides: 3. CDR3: CASSTSGSHQETQYF. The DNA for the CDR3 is TGTGCCAGCAGTACTAGCGGGAGCCACCAAGAGACCCAGTACTTC.

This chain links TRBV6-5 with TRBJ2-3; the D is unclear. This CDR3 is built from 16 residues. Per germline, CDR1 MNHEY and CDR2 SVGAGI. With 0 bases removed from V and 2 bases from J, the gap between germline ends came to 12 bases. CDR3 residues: CASSYSKAVYTDTQYF. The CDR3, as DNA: TGTGCCAGCAGTTACTCGAAGGCGGTGTACACAGATACGCAGTATTTT.

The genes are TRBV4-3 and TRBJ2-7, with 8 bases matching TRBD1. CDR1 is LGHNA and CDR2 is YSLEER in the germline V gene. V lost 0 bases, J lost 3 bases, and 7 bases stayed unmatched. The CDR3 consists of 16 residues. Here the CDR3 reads CASSQDLGQGYYEQYF. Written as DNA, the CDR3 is TGCGCCAGCAGCCAAGATCTTGGACAGGGCTACTACGAGCAGTACTTC.

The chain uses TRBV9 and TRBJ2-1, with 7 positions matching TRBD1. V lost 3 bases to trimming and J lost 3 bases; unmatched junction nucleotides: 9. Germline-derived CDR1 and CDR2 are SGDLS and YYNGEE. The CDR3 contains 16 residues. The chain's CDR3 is CASSALDRAIYNEQFF. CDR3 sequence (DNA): TGTGCCAGCAGCGCTTTAGACAGGGCTATCTACAATGAGCAGTTCTTC.

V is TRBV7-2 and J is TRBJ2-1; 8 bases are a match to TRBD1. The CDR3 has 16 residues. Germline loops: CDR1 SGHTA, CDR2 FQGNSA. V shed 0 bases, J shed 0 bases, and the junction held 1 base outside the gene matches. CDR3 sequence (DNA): TGTGCCAGCAGCTTAGCGGGGACAGGCTCCTACAATGAGCAGTTCTTC. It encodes CASSLAGTGSYNEQFF.

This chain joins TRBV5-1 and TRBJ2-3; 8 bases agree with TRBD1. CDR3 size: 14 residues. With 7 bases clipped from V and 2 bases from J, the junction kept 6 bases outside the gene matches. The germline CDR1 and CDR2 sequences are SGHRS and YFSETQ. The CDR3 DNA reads TGCGCCAGCCGACAGGGGTCAAACACAGATACGCAGTATTTT. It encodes CASRQGSNTDTQYF. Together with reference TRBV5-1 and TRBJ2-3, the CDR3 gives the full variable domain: KAGVTQTPRYLIKTRGQQVTLSCSPISGHRSVSWYQQTPGQGLQFLFEYFSETQRNKGNFPGRFSGRQFSNSRSEMNVSTLELGDSALYLCASRQGSNTDTQYFGPGTRLTVL.

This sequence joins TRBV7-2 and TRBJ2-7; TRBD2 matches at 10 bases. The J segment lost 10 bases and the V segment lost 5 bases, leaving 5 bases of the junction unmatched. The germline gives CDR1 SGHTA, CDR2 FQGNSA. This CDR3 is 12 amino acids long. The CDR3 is CASSTGTSAQYF. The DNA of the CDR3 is TGTGCCAGCAGCACCGGGACTAGCGCTCAGTACTTC.

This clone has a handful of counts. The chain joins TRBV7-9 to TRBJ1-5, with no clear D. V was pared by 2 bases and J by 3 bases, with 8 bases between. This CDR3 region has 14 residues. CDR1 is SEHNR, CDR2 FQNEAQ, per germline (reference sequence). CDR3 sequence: CASSLRENNQPQHF. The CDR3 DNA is TGTGCCAGCAGCTTACGGGAAAACAATCAGCCCCAGCATTTT. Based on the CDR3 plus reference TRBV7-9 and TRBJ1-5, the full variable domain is DTGVSQNPRHKITKRGQNVTFRCDPISEHNRLYWYRQTLGQGPEFLTYFQNEAQLEKSRLLSDRFSAERPKGSFSTLEIQRTEQGDSAMYLCASSLRENNQPQHFGDGTRLSIL.

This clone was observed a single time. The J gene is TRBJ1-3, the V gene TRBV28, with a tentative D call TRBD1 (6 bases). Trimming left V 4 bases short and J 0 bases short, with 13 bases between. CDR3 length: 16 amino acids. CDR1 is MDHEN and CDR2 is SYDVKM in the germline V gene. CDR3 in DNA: TGTGCCAGCAGTTCAGGACAGTTAAGCTCTGGAAACACCATATATTTT. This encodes CASSSGQLSSGNTIYF.

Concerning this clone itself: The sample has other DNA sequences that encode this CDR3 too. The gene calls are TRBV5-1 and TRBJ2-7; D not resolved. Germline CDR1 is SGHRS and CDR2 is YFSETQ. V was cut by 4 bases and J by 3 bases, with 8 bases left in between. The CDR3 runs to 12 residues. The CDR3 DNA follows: TGCGCCAGCAGCACGGACGGCTACGAGCAGTACTTC. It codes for CASSTDGYEQYF.

The CDR3 region is CASSLVVGGSYNEQFF. Written as DNA, the CDR3 is TGCGCCAGCAGCTTGGTAGTTGGCGGGAGTTACAATGAGCAGTTCTTC. The chain links TRBV5-1 to TRBJ2-1; 7 positions match TRBD2. This CDR3 has 16 amino acids. V shed 0 bases and J 4 bases; nucleotides not matched to a gene: 7. The germline V gene has CDR1 SGHRS and CDR2 YFSETQ.

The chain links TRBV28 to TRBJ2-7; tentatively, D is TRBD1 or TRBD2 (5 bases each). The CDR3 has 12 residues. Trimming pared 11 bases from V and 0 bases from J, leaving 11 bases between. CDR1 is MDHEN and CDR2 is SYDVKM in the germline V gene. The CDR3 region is CAVWGSSYEQYF. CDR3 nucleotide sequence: TGTGCCGTATGGGGGAGCTCCTACGAGCAGTACTTC.

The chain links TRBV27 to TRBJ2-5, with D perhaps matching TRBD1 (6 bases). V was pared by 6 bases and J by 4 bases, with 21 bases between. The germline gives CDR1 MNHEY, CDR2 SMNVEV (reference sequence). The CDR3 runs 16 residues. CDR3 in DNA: TGTGCCAGCAGCGATTTTTCGGGGACAAGAGGAGAGACCCAGTACTTC. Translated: CASSDFSGTRGETQYF.